Each of the 21 T cell receptor beta chains below was sequenced from the same sample in a study of shared clonotypes between healthy human individuals. CD8 cells classed as naive were CD45RO-negative and positively selected for CCR7, excluding terminally differentiated effector memory CD45RA+ cells. Data came from immunoSEQ multiplex PCR; TCRdb stores just in-frame clones and leaves some out. The data show millions of clones, about 95% seen once. The specimen sequenced was naive CD8+ T cells sorted from blood. All receptors come from a man between 18 and 35 years old in good health.

The chain combines TRBV9 with TRBJ1-2, with 7 bases lining up with TRBD1. This CDR3 has 12 amino acids. Germline trimming cut 3 bases from V and 12 bases from J; bases unmatched to any gene: 8. CDR1 and CDR2 (germline): SGDLS, YYNGEE. CDR3 loop: CASSEGDRADTF. The CDR3 DNA reads as TGTGCCAGCAGCGAGGGAGACAGGGCCGACACCTTC.

The rearrangement uses TRBV10-3 and TRBJ2-2; 10 positions agree with TRBD1. The trim removed 7 bases at V and 6 bases at J, leaving 11 bases unmatched. The V gene's germline CDR1 is ENHRY and CDR2 SYGVKD. This CDR3 has 16 residues. The CDR3 DNA reads TGTGCCATCACCGATGACAGGGGGCCTGGTCCCGGGGAGCTGTTTTTT. It yields the protein CAITDDRGPGPGELFF.

V usage is TRBV21-1 and J usage is TRBJ2-5; the table's D call TRBD2 went unverified against the DNA. TRBV21-1 corresponds to a pseudogene. The length of the CDR3 is 20 residues. In DNA form, the CDR3 reads TGTGCCAGCAGCAAACGAGGAGGGACTAGCGGGGGCCTAGACCAAGAGACCCAGTACTTC. Translating gives CASSKRGGTSGGLDQETQYF.

The chain employs TRBV5-4 and TRBJ2-7; D call uncertain. The germline V and J ends were trimmed by 4 bases and 3 bases, with 8 bases remaining between them. The CDR3 has 12 residues. Germline CDR1 is SGHNT and CDR2 is YYREEE (reference sequence). The CDR3 DNA follows: TGTGCCAGCAGCATGGGCCTCTACGAGCAGTACTTC. Amino acid sequence: CASSMGLYEQYF. Filled out from reference TRBV5-4 and TRBJ2-7, the complete variable domain reads ETGVTQSPTHLIKTRGQQVTLRCSSQSGHNTVSWYQQALGQGPQFIFQYYREEENGRGNFPPRFSGLQFPNYSSELNVNALELDDSALYLCASSMGLYEQYFGPGTRLTVT.

The chain carries TRBV6-1 and TRBJ1-5, with D perhaps TRBD1 (5 bases). Trimming left V 3 bases short and J 0 bases short, with 15 bases between. The CDR3 contains 17 residues. CDR1 and CDR2 from the germline V gene are MNHNS and SASEGT. CDR3: CASSDWGEVYSNQPQHF. CDR3 bases: TGTGCCAGCAGTGATTGGGGGGAAGTATATAGCAATCAGCCCCAGCATTTT.

The rearrangement uses TRBV5-8 and TRBJ2-7, with TRBD1 as a possible D gene (5 bases). Germline-derived CDR1 and CDR2 are SGHTS and YDEGEE. Trimming took 0 bases from V and 6 from J, leaving 7 bases between them. CDR3 size: 12 residues. The CDR3 DNA reads TGTGCCAGCAGCTTGGCAGGGTTCGAGCAGTACTTC. Translated: CASSLAGFEQYF. Based on the CDR3 plus reference TRBV5-8 and TRBJ2-7, the full variable domain is EAGVTQSPTHLIKTRGQQATLRCSPISGHTSVYWYQQALGLGLQFLLWYDEGEERNRGNFPPRFSGRQFPNYSSELNVNALELEDSALYLCASSLAGFEQYFGPGTRLTVT.

The chain has TRBV7-8 and TRBJ2-1; 12 bases align to TRBD2. The CDR3 sequence is 18 residues long. CDR1 is SGHVS, CDR2 FQNEAQ, per germline. V lost 3 bases and J lost 4; bases outside the gene matches: 10. The CDR3: CASSFVIIGTSGYNEQFF. The CDR3 DNA follows: TGTGCCAGCAGCTTCGTCATAATAGGGACTAGCGGGTACAATGAGCAGTTCTTC.

The rearrangement links TRBV27 to TRBJ2-1; 11 positions agree with TRBD2. The CDR3 extends over 21 amino acids. Germline assignment: CDR1 MNHEY and CDR2 SMNVEV (reference sequence). V was pared by 4 bases and J by 0 bases, with 17 bases of the junction left unmatched. CDR3 coding DNA: TGTGCCAGCAGTTCGTCATCACTAGCGGGAGAATGGGTTAGCTCCTACAATGAGCAGTTCTTC. Residues: CASSSSSLAGEWVSSYNEQFF.

The genes are TRBV7-2 and TRBJ1-5, with D perhaps matching TRBD1 (5 bases). Between the trimmed V and J ends, which lost 8 bases and 8 bases, there was a span of 13 bases. The CDR3 contains 12 residues. Germline lookup yields CDR1 SGHTA and CDR2 FQGNSA. The CDR3 sequence: CASQGIEEPQHF. The CDR3 DNA sequence: TGTGCCAGCCAGGGAATAGAAGAGCCCCAGCATTTT. Complete variable domain (other parts from reference TRBV7-2 and TRBJ1-5): GAGVSQSPSNKVTEKGKDVELRCDPISGHTALYWYRQSLGQGLEFLIYFQGNSAPDKSGLPSDRFSAERTGGSVSTLTIQRTQQEDSAVYLCASQGIEEPQHFGDGTRLSIL.

The chain carries TRBV7-9 and TRBJ1-2; D gene uncertain. Germline V gives CDR1 SEHNR, CDR2 FQNEAQ (reference sequence). V lost 5 bases and J lost 8, with 21 bases in between. The CDR3 loop spans 15 amino acids. The CDR3 loop is CASSPILEGLEGYTF. The DNA for the CDR3 is TGTGCCAGCAGCCCGATTTTGGAGGGCCTGGAGGGCTACACCTTC.

To note about this clone: At the DNA level, this CDR3 is encoded by other sequences in the same sample as well. V gene TRBV27 combines with J gene TRBJ2-7; 10 bases agree with TRBD1. Germline CDR1 reads MNHEY; CDR2 reads SMNVEV (reference sequence). This CDR3 region has 15 residues. V dropped 1 base and J dropped 4; count of bases not matched to a gene: 4. The CDR3 coding sequence is TGTGCCAGCAGTTTATACGGGACAGGGGCATACGAGCAGTACTTC. It codes for CASSLYGTGAYEQYF.

V usage is TRBV5-1 and J usage is TRBJ1-3; D is perhaps TRBD1 (5 bases). The CDR3 totals 15 residues. The germline V and J ends were trimmed by 7 bases and 4 bases, with 18 bases remaining between them. Per the germline V gene, CDR1 is SGHRS and CDR2 is YFSETQ. The CDR3 coding sequence is TGCGCCAGCGGTAGAAATCAGGGATCCGGAAACACCATATATTTT. Residues: CASGRNQGSGNTIYF.

V is TRBV5-1 and J is TRBJ2-7; D is possibly TRBD1 or TRBD2 (5 bases each). CDR3 length equals 13 residues. Germline CDR1 is SGHRS and CDR2 is YFSETQ. V lost 7 bases and J lost 3, with 14 bases in between. CDR3 in DNA: TGCGCCAGCCGGGGCGTGGAGGACTACGAGCAGTACTTC. As protein: CASRGVEDYEQYF.

The chain couples TRBV6-5 to TRBJ1-1, with D unresolved. The CDR3 covers 14 residues. Germline V gives CDR1 MNHEY, CDR2 SVGAGI. The V gene lost 2 bases and the J gene lost 4 bases, with 11 bases spanning the gap. The CDR3 protein is CASSYREGFTEAFF. CDR3 coding DNA: TGTGCCAGCAGTTACCGAGAGGGATTCACTGAAGCTTTCTTT.

This clone has only a few counts. The chain combines TRBV4-2 with TRBJ2-7; TRBD2 agrees at 11 bases. This CDR3 is built from 15 residues. The ends lost 3 bases at V and 0 bases at J; junction bases unmatched: 1. The germline V gene encodes CDR1 LGHNA and CDR2 YNFKEQ. CDR3 DNA sequence: TGTGCCAGCAGCCAGACTAGCGGGGACTCCTACGAGCAGTACTTC. It translates to CASSQTSGDSYEQYF.

This chain joins TRBV6-6 and TRBJ1-5; TRBD1 aligns across 8 bases. The CDR3 loop spans 15 amino acids. J was trimmed by 4 bases and V by 6 bases; bases with no gene match: 8. Germline V CDR1 and CDR2: MNHNY, SVGAGI (reference sequence). CDR3 amino acids: CASSLTGTGNQPQHF. The DNA of the CDR3 is TGTGCCAGCAGCCTGACCGGGACAGGAAATCAGCCCCAGCATTTT.

This CDR3 reads CAWSPVGDYEQYF. The CDR3 DNA reads as TGTGCCTGGAGTCCCGTCGGCGACTACGAGCAGTACTTC. This chain connects TRBV30 to TRBJ2-7; D gene unclear. The CDR3 runs 13 residues. V lost 2 bases and J 3 bases, leaving 11 bases between the germline ends. Looked up from germline, CDR1 is GTSNPN and CDR2 is SVGIG (reference sequence).

The chain is built from TRBV4-2 and TRBJ2-7; no clear D. There are 12 residues in the CDR3. V was cut by 1 base and J by 6 bases, with 7 bases left in between. Germline V gives CDR1 LGHNA, CDR2 YNFKEQ. CDR3 nucleotides: TGTGCCAGCAGCCAAGTAAGAGGCGAGCAGTACTTC. Its protein is CASSQVRGEQYF.

The CDR3 bases are TGTGCCAGCAGCCAAGAAGTTGGGGGGGCAGGGAATGGCTACACCTTC. Its translation: CASSQEVGGAGNGYTF. V and J are TRBV4-2 and TRBJ1-2, with a tentative D call TRBD1 (6 bases). The CDR3 covers 16 residues. Germline V gene sequence: CDR1 LGHNA, CDR2 YNFKEQ. Trimming cost V 0 bases and J 6 bases, with 17 bases left between them.

This chain connects TRBV19 to TRBJ2-1; 9 nucleotides agree with TRBD2. J lost 6 bases, V lost 3 bases, and 6 bases had no gene match. The CDR3 length is 15 residues. CDR1 is LNHDA and CDR2 is SQIVND in the germline V gene (reference sequence). The CDR3: CASSMTSGRFNEQFF. The CDR3 coding sequence is TGTGCCAGTAGTATGACCAGCGGGAGGTTCAATGAGCAGTTCTTC.

This chain links TRBV5-4 with TRBJ2-1; D is possibly TRBD2 (6 bases). CDR1 SGHNT and CDR2 YYREEE come from the germline V gene (reference sequence). This CDR3 is built from 15 residues. Trimming took 3 bases from V and 1 from J, leaving 11 bases between them. CDR3 sequence (DNA): TGTGCCAGCAGCTATCGGGAGCAGTCCTACAATGAGCAGTTCTTC. As protein: CASSYREQSYNEQFF.